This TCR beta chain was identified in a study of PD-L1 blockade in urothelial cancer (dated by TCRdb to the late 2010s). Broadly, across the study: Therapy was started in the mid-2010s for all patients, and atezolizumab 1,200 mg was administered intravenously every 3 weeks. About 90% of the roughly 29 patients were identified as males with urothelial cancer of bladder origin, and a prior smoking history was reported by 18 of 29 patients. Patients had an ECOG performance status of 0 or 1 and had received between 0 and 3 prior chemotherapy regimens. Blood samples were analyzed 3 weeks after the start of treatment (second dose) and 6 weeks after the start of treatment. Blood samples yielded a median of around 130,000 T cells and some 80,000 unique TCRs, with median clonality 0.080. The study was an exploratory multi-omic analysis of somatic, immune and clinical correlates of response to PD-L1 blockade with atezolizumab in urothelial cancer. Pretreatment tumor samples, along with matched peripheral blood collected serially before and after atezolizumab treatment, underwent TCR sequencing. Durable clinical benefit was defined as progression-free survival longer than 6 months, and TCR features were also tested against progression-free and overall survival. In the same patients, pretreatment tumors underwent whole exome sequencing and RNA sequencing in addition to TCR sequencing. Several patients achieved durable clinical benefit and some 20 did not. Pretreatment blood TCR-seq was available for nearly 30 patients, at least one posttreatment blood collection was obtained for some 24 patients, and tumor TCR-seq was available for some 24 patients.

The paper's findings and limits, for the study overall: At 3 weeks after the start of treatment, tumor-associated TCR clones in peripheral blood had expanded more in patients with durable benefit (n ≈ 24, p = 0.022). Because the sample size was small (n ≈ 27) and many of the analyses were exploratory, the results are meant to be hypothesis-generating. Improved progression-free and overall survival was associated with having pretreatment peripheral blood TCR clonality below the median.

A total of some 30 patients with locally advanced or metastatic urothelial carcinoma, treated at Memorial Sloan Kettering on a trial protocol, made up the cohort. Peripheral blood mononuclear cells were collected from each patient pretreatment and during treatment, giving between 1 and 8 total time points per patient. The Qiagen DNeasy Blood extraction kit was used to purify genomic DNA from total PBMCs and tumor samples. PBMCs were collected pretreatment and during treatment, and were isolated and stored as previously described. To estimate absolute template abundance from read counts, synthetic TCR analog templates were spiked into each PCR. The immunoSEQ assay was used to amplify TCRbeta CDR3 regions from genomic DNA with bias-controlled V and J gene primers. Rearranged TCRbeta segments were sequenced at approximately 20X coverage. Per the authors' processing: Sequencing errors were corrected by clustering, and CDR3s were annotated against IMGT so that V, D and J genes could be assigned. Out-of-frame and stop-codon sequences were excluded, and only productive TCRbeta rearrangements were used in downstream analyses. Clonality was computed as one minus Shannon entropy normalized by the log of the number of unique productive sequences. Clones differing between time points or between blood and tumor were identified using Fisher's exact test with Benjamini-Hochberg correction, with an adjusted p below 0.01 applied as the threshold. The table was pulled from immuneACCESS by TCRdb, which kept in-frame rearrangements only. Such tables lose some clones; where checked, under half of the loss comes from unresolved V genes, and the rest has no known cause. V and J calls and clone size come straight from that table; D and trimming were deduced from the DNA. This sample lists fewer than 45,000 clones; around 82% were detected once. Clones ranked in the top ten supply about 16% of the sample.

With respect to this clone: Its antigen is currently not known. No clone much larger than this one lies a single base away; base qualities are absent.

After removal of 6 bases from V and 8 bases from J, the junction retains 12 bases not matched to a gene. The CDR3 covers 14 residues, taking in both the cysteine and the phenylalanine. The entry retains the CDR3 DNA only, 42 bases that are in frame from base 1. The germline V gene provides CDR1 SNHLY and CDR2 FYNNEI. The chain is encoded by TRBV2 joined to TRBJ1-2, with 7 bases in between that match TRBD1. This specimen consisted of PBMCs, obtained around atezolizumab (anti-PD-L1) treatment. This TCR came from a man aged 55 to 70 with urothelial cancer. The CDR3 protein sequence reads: CASSDDRDSGGYTF. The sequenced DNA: TGTGCCAGCAGCGACGACCGGGACAGCGGAGGCTACACCTTC. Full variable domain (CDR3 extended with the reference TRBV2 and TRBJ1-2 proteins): EPEVTQTPSHQVTQMGQEVILRCVPISNHLYFYWYRQILGQKVEFLVSFYNNEISEKSEIFDDQFSVERPDGSNFTLKIRSTKLEDSAMYFCASSDDRDSGGYTFGSGTRLTVV.